The source of this T cell receptor (beta chain) is a study of a mutant IDH1 vaccine in newly diagnosed glioma. Indicated time point: week 11, during vaccination. Vaccinated patients received 300 ug of mutant IDH1 20-mer peptide per dose, with topical imiquimod. To note about this clone: The antigen is undetermined.

Germline values: CDR1 MNHNS, CDR2 SASEGT. Trimming took 10 bases from V and 1 from J, leaving 8 bases between them. The CDR3 consists of 13 residues. TCRdb keeps only in-frame clones here, not all; method: immunoSEQ multiplex PCR. The sample has approximately 61,000 clones; about four fifths are singletons. Source: PBMCs, taken from a glioma patient whose treatment included an IDH1 peptide vaccine. This sequence joins TRBV6-1 and TRBJ2-6; D remains ambiguous. The origin of this receptor is a middle-aged man with glioma. CDR3 amino acids: CATWVSGANVLTF. CDR3 nucleotide sequence: TGTGCCACCTGGGTATCTGGGGCCAACGTCCTGACTTTC.